The rows below give T cell receptor beta chains drawn from one sample of a study of T cell clones after liver transplantation. TCRdb keeps only in-frame clones here, not all; method: immunoSEQ multiplex PCR. Counted here are about 120,000 clones, roughly nine tenths occurring once; the ten biggest clones make up 0.8% to 0.9%. The input for sequencing was CD4+ T cells from blood, taken 12 months after liver transplant. These receptors were obtained from a human patient who received a liver transplant. A share of the T cells may be of graft donor origin. CDR3s include the opening cysteine and the closing phenylalanine or tryptophan. The order of the fields is J gene, V gene, D gene, clone size, CDR3 protein, CDR3 DNA. The D gene is left open where the match is weak. Some rows mark clone size as missing; the rest say once, few, many or name a class of expanded clone.

>TRBJ2-1|TRBV7-2|TRBD2|.
CASFLPGLASNEQFF
TGTGCCAGCTTTCTCCCGGGACTAGCGTCCAATGAGCAGTTCTTC
>TRBJ2-1|TRBV2|TRBD2|.
CASSEFMVLAGRYNEQFF
TGTGCCAGCAGTGAATTTATGGTACTAGCGGGGAGATACAATGAGCAGTTCTTC
>TRBJ2-7|TRBV4-2|.|.
CASSQSRGDEQYF
TGTGCCAGCAGCCAATCCAGGGGCGACGAGCAGTACTTC
>TRBJ1-2|TRBV28|TRBD1|.
CASSYGRGHGYTF
TGTGCCAGCAGTTATGGCAGGGGGCATGGCTACACCTTC
>TRBJ1-4|TRBV19|.|.
CASSIGEKLFF
TGTGCCAGTAGTATTGGGGAAAAACTGTTTTTT
>TRBJ1-2|TRBV18|.|once
CASSPPEGGYTF
TGTGCCAGCTCACCCCCGGAGGGTGGCTACACCTTC
>TRBJ2-2|TRBV29-1|TRBD2|.
CSVLAGGSGELFF
TGCAGCGTTCTAGCGGGAGGGTCCGGGGAGCTGTTTTTT
>TRBJ2-7|TRBV18|.|.
CASSPSTPAPGDEQYF
TGTGCCAGCTCACCATCTACGCCGGCACCCGGCGACGAGCAGTACTTC
>TRBJ2-1|TRBV14|TRBD1|.
CASRATGGGPDGEQFF
TGTGCCAGCAGGGCGACAGGGGGCGGCCCTGATGGGGAGCAGTTCTTC
>TRBJ2-5|TRBV27|TRBD1|.
CASSLQGVGPYQETQYF
TGTGCCAGCAGTCTCCAGGGGGTGGGGCCTTACCAAGAGACCCAGTACTTC
>TRBJ2-7|TRBV5-1|TRBD2|.
CASSHTSGTYEQYF
TGCGCCAGCAGCCATACTAGCGGCACCTACGAGCAGTACTTC
>TRBJ2-2|TRBV9|.|.
CASSVGTTGELFF
TGTGCCAGCAGCGTCGGTACCACCGGGGAGCTGTTTTTT
>TRBJ1-1|TRBV27|.|.
CASSGPMNTEAFF
TGTGCCAGCAGTGGACCGATGAACACTGAAGCTTTCTTT
>TRBJ2-2|TRBV28|.|.
CASSPPTGELFF
TGTGCCAGCAGTCCCCCCACCGGGGAGCTGTTTTTT
>TRBJ1-2|TRBV18|.|.
CASSPDSPLSGGYTF
TGTGCCAGCTCACCGGACAGCCCCCTATCGGGTGGCTACACCTTC
>TRBJ2-7|TRBV7-9|.|few
CASSSDGSYEQYF
TGTGCCAGCAGCTCGGACGGTTCCTACGAGCAGTACTTC
>TRBJ2-7|TRBV7-9|TRBD2|.
CASSPGVAGSNEQYF
TGTGCCAGCAGCCCCGGGGTAGCGGGATCCAACGAGCAGTACTTC
>TRBJ2-4|TRBV2|.|.
CATSLAPGPYF
TGTGCCACCTCCCTGGCTCCCGGTCCGTACTTC
>TRBJ1-2|TRBV30|TRBD1|.
CAWSGFRGRGYTF
TGTGCCTGGAGCGGTTTCAGGGGGCGAGGCTACACCTTC
>TRBJ2-7|TRBV5-1|.|.
CASSYREMYEQYF
TGCGCCAGCAGCTACCGGGAAATGTACGAGCAGTACTTC
>TRBJ1-1|TRBV9|TRBD1|.
CASSSPGTGIMNTEAFF
TGTGCCAGCAGCTCGCCCGGGACAGGGATCATGAACACTGAAGCTTTCTTT
>TRBJ2-1|TRBV29-1|TRBD2|.
CSVLPGASGDNEQFF
TGCAGCGTTCTCCCGGGGGCTAGCGGGGACAATGAGCAGTTCTTC
>TRBJ2-7|TRBV4-1|TRBD1|.
CASSQESGRGYEQYF
TGCGCCAGCAGCCAAGAATCCGGCAGGGGGTACGAGCAGTACTTC
>TRBJ2-7|TRBV4-1|.|.
CASSQERGAYEQYF
TGCGCCAGCAGCCAAGAAAGGGGTGCCTACGAGCAGTACTTC
>TRBJ1-1|TRBV28|.|.
CASRRNTEAFF
TGTGCCAGCAGACGGAACACTGAAGCTTTCTTT
>TRBJ2-7|TRBV6-1|.|.
CASISMDVSSYEQYF
TGTGCCAGCATTTCCATGGACGTGAGCTCCTACGAGCAGTACTTC
>TRBJ2-7|TRBV9|TRBD2|.
CASSVSSGIPYEQYF
TGTGCCAGCAGCGTATCCAGCGGGATCCCCTACGAGCAGTACTTC
>TRBJ2-2|TRBV9|.|.
CASSVATGRGNTGELFF
TGTGCCAGCAGCGTAGCTACAGGCAGGGGTAACACCGGGGAGCTGTTTTTT
>TRBJ2-5|TRBV5-1|TRBD1|.
CASRLRGGAETQYF
TGCGCCAGCAGATTGAGAGGGGGCGCGGAGACCCAGTACTTC
>TRBJ1-1|TRBV11-1|TRBD1|.
CASSHRTGNTEAFF
TGTGCCAGCAGCCACCGGACAGGGAACACTGAAGCTTTCTTT
>TRBJ1-1|TRBV28|.|.
CASSLRRTNTEAFF
TGTGCCAGCAGTTTACGGAGAACCAACACTGAAGCTTTCTTT
>TRBJ2-2|TRBV6-1|.|once
CASRPLGQFAGELFF
TGTGCCAGCAGACCCCTCGGACAGTTCGCCGGGGAGCTGTTTTTT
>TRBJ1-1|TRBV6-5|TRBD1|.
CASSDRGSTEAFF
TGTGCCAGCAGTGACAGGGGGAGCACTGAAGCTTTCTTT
>TRBJ2-7|TRBV28|TRBD2|.
CASSRLAGLNYEQYF
TGTGCCAGCAGTCGACTAGCGGGCTTAAACTACGAGCAGTACTTC
>TRBJ2-1|TRBV27|.|.
CASKGRVRNYNEQFF
TGTGCCAGCAAGGGTCGGGTCAGAAACTACAATGAGCAGTTCTTC
>TRBJ1-3|TRBV28|TRBD1|.
CASSRTGTGGANTIYF
TGTGCCAGCAGTCGCACCGGGACAGGGGGGGCGAACACCATATATTTT
>TRBJ1-1|TRBV5-4|.|.
CASSSSKDTNTEAFF
TGTGCCAGCAGCTCCTCAAAGGATACGAACACTGAAGCTTTCTTT
>TRBJ1-2|TRBV19|.|.
CASSYSFGYTF
TGTGCCAGTAGCTACAGCTTCGGCTACACCTTC
>TRBJ2-3|TRBV7-3|.|.
CASSLVVAPADTQYF
TGTGCCAGCAGCTTAGTGGTGGCCCCGGCAGATACGCAGTATTTT
>TRBJ1-3|TRBV19|TRBD1|.
CASRTQGENTIYF
TGTGCCAGTCGAACGCAGGGGGAAAACACCATATATTTT
>TRBJ1-6|TRBV9|.|few
CASSPTGNHYNSPLHF
TGTGCCAGCAGCCCGACAGGTAATCACTATAATTCACCCCTCCACTTT
>TRBJ2-7|TRBV7-2|.|.
CASSFLGGRRYF
TGTGCCAGCAGCTTTTTAGGCGGCCGGCGGTACTTC
>TRBJ1-2|TRBV10-2|.|.
CASSVRQGRDGYTF
TGCGCCAGCAGTGTTAGGCAGGGGAGGGATGGCTACACCTTC
>TRBJ2-7|TRBV5-1|.|.
CASSLAGGHSYEQYF
TGCGCCAGCAGCTTGGCGGGCGGACACTCCTACGAGCAGTACTTC
>TRBJ2-3|TRBV20-1|.|few
CSASEPGTQYF
TGCAGTGCTAGCGAACCCGGTACGCAGTATTTT
>TRBJ2-7|TRBV6-1|TRBD2|.
CASSNPAGGPYEQYF
TGTGCCAGCAGTAACCCCGCGGGAGGCCCCTACGAGCAGTACTTC
>TRBJ1-2|TRBV18|.|.
CASSLNGNQIIRGYTF
TGTGCCAGCTCGCTTAACGGAAACCAGATCATTAGGGGCTACACCTTC
>TRBJ2-7|TRBV4-3|TRBD1|once
CASSQETGGEQYF
TGCGCCAGCAGCCAAGAGACAGGGGGTGAGCAGTACTTC
>TRBJ2-3|TRBV29-1|TRBD2|.
CSVVGTSGRAGRDTQYF
TGCAGCGTAGTCGGGACTAGCGGGAGGGCCGGAAGAGATACGCAGTATTTT
>TRBJ2-3|TRBV10-3|.|.
CAISESMSSDTQYF
TGTGCCATCAGTGAGTCGATGTCGTCAGATACGCAGTATTTT
>TRBJ2-5|TRBV18|.|.
CASSAGKAQETQYF
TGTGCCAGCTCCGCAGGGAAGGCGCAAGAGACCCAGTACTTC
>TRBJ2-7|TRBV4-2|TRBD2|.
CASSQGASGTSGSYEQYF
TGTGCCAGCAGCCAAGGGGCGTCCGGTACTAGCGGCTCCTACGAGCAGTACTTC
>TRBJ2-3|TRBV7-8|.|.
CASSLEGSLDTQYF
TGTGCCAGCAGCTTAGAGGGTAGCTTGGATACGCAGTATTTT
>TRBJ2-1|TRBV5-1|TRBD2|.
CASSRGWTSGYNEQFF
TGCGCCAGCAGTAGGGGATGGACTAGCGGGTACAATGAGCAGTTCTTC
>TRBJ2-3|TRBV5-5|.|.
CASSLEQHTDTQYF
TGTGCCAGCAGCTTGGAGCAGCACACAGATACGCAGTATTTT
>TRBJ1-3|TRBV15|.|.
CATSRDPGIGNTIYF
TGTGCCACCAGCAGAGATCCGGGGATCGGAAACACCATATATTTT
>TRBJ1-1|TRBV10-3|.|.
CAISGGGEAFF
TGTGCCATCAGTGGGGGGGGTGAAGCTTTCTTT
>TRBJ1-4|TRBV7-2|.|.
CASSRRAEREKLFF
TGTGCCAGCAGCCGGCGGGCAGAGCGTGAAAAACTGTTTTTT
>TRBJ1-5|TRBV28|TRBD1|.
CASSPIRTGGFQPQHF
TGTGCCAGCAGTCCGATAAGGACAGGGGGCTTTCAGCCCCAGCATTTT
>TRBJ2-3|TRBV9|.|once
CASSVGSTDTQYF
TGTGCCAGCAGCGTAGGGAGCACAGATACGCAGTATTTT